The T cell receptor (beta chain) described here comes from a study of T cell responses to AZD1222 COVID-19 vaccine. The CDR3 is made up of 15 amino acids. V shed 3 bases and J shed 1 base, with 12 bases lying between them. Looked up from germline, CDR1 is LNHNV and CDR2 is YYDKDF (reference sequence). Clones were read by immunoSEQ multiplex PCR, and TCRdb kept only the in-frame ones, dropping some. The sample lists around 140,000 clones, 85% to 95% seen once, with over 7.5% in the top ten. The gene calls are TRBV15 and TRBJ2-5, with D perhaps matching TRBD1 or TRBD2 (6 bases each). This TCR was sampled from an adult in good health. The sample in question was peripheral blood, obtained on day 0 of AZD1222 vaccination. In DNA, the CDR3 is TGTGCCACCAGCAGGACCTCGGGGGCCCAAGAGACCCAGTACTTC. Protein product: CATSRTSGAQETQYF.